This T cell receptor (beta chain) was identified during a study of T-cell memory formation after mild COVID-19. Study at large: Clustering of TCRs was largely donor specific.

Study-level findings and limits: Clones that contracted clustered mainly in CM and EM if CD4+ and in EMRA if CD8+. Balance between CD4 and CD8 was seen in clones contracting day 15 to 85, and a CD4+ lean was seen in later expanders.

CDR3 length equals 16 residues. V lost 3 bases and J 7 bases, leaving 21 bases between the germline ends. CDR1 is SSHAT and CDR2 is FNYEAQ in the germline V gene (reference sequence). Libraries for TCRalpha and TCRbeta carried sample barcodes and unique molecular identifiers via 5'RACE. TCRdb independently ran MiXCR on the 5' RACE reads; one entry per CDR3 protein. The repertoire has about 210,000 distinct CDR3 sequences, approximately 30% of them found once; the top ten carry over 9.5%. The sample holds a few counts of this clonotype. As yet, its antigen is unknown. The TCR comes from an adult woman who had mild COVID-19 (a few samples of this study predate the infection). Cell type and time point are not known. The V gene is TRBV7-7, the J gene TRBJ2-5; D may be TRBD2 (6 bases). The sample consisted of PBMCs or a T cell subset sorted from them (not recorded which). In DNA form, the CDR3 reads TGTGCCAGCAGCTTGACTGGGGGGTCCCTCGTCGGGACCCAGTACTTC. Translating gives CASSLTGGSLVGTQYF. The whole variable domain, filled in from reference TRBV7-7 and TRBJ2-5, reads GAGVSQSPRYKVTKRGQDVTLRCDPISSHATLYWYQQALGQGPEFLTYFNYEAQPDKSGLPSDRFSAERPEGSISTLTIQRTEQRDSAMYRCASSLTGGSLVGTQYFGPGTRLLVL.